This T cell receptor beta chain derives from a study of memory CD4+ T cells and cytomegalovirus serostatus. Germline CDR1 is WNHNN and CDR2 is SYGVQD (reference sequence). With 9 bases removed from V and 5 bases from J, the gap between germline ends came to 16 bases. The CDR3 extends over 14 amino acids. Repertoires were generated with immunoSEQ multiplex PCR, while TCRdb's copy carries only in-frame clones and drops some. The sample carries around 25,000 clones, 60% to 85% recorded once. This clone has more than one count but fewer than ten. The sort gate was single viable CD3+CD4+CD8-CD45RO+ cells for memory CD4+ T cells. Donors' CMV status reflects serum IgG against pp150, pp28, p38, p52.

Sequencing used memory CD4+ T cells from blood. The receptor's source is an adult in good health and CMV-seronegative. V gene TRBV10-1 combines with J gene TRBJ1-4; D uncertain. CDR3 amino acids: CASRTPGRNEKLFF. In DNA, the CDR3 is TGCGCCAGTAGAACCCCCGGGCGGAATGAAAAACTGTTTTTT.